The next 10 T cell receptor beta chains were all read from a single sample in a study of cytomegalovirus exposure and HLA in healthy donors. It was with 60 Vbeta and 13 Jbeta primers that the PCR ran. Some clones are missing from TCRdb's copy, which holds only in-frame ones; the method was immunoSEQ multiplex PCR. The repertoire holds around 150,000 clones, with approximately 81% as singletons. The sequencing sample was made of PBMCs. These receptors all stem from a man younger than 35 in good health and CMV-seronegative.

This clone was picked up one time. CDR3 in amino acids: CASSFGGYQPQHF. DNA of the CDR3: TGTGCCAGCAGTTTTGGAGGTTATCAGCCCCAGCATTTT. This sequence joins TRBV27 and TRBJ1-5; D is unclear. Germline CDR1 MNHEY, CDR2 SMNVEV (reference sequence). This CDR3 has 13 amino acids. V lost 3 bases to trimming and J lost 5 bases, with 8 bases between them.

CDR3 DNA: TGTGCCAGCAGTTACTCGCGGGGGGCTGGTGAAAAACTGTTTTTT. It encodes CASSYSRGAGEKLFF. The chain employs TRBV6-5 and TRBJ1-4; D perhaps matches TRBD1 (6 bases). CDR1 and CDR2 (germline): MNHEY, SVGAGI. V dropped 0 bases and J dropped 7 bases, with 12 bases sitting between them. The CDR3 consists of 15 residues.

With regard to this clone: Additional DNA sequences in this sample encode the identical CDR3. V and J are TRBV7-7 and TRBJ2-2; D ambiguous. Trimming stripped 5 bases from V and 4 bases from J, with 14 bases between. This CDR3 spans 15 amino acids. From germline, CDR1 is SSHAT and CDR2 FNYEAQ (reference sequence). CDR3 amino acids: CASSDSLDGTGELFF. In nucleotides, the CDR3 is TGTGCCAGCAGCGATTCCCTAGATGGCACCGGGGAGCTGTTTTTT.

J is TRBJ2-7 and V is TRBV6-5; tentative D call: TRBD1 (6 bases). Per the germline V gene, CDR1 is MNHEY and CDR2 is SVGAGI. The V end was cut by 2 bases, the J end by 2 bases, with 10 bases between. The CDR3 has 14 amino acids. Written as DNA, the CDR3 is TGTGCCAGCAGTTACACAGGGAACCCCTACGAGCAGTACTTC. Its protein is CASSYTGNPYEQYF.

This chain joins TRBV18 and TRBJ1-5; 7 bases line up with TRBD1. Trimming took 3 bases from V and 8 from J; bases not matched to a gene: 7. In germline, CDR1 is KGHSH, CDR2 LQKENI. The CDR3 totals 14 residues. DNA of the CDR3: TGTGCCAGCTCACCTTTAGGGGGCGGGGAGCCCCAGCATTTT. Translation: CASSPLGGGEPQHF.

This rearrangement joins TRBV5-1 to TRBJ2-6, with D maybe TRBD2 (7 bases). The CDR3 loop spans 14 amino acids. V was trimmed by 7 bases and J by 2 bases, leaving 10 bases between them. Germline-derived CDR1 and CDR2 are SGHRS and YFSETQ. Here the CDR3 reads CASSGGAGANVLTF. CDR3 bases: TGCGCCAGCTCGGGGGGCGCTGGGGCCAACGTCCTGACTTTC.

The rearrangement links TRBV19 to TRBJ2-7, with 13 bases aligning to TRBD2. CDR1 and CDR2 (germline): LNHDA, SQIVND (reference sequence). With 4 bases clipped from V and 6 bases from J, the junction kept 9 bases outside the gene matches. CDR3 length: 16 residues. The CDR3 coding sequence is TGTGCCAGTAGTACCCTGCGGACTAGCGGGAGCCGCGAGCAGTACTTC. This gives the protein CASSTLRTSGSREQYF.

This chain connects TRBV7-2 to TRBJ2-5; D is possibly TRBD2 (6 bases). Germline assignment: CDR1 SGHTA and CDR2 FQGNSA. Between the trimmed V and J ends, which lost 1 base and 4 bases, there was a span of 16 bases. The CDR3 runs 16 residues. The CDR3 nucleotides read TGTGCCAGCAGCTTAGAAACGGGAGTGTGGGGAGAGACCCAGTACTTC. It yields the protein CASSLETGVWGETQYF.

The V gene is TRBV19, the J gene TRBJ2-2; 12 bases line up with TRBD1. This CDR3 comprises 15 residues. From germline, CDR1 is LNHDA and CDR2 SQIVND (reference sequence). The V segment lost 3 bases and the J segment 8 bases; nucleotides outside the gene matches: 4. This CDR3 reads CASSMGQGASGELFF. The CDR3 DNA reads TGTGCCAGTAGTATGGGACAGGGGGCCTCAGGGGAGCTGTTTTTT.

The chain joins TRBV7-3 to TRBJ1-1; D is possibly TRBD1 (5 bases). From germline, CDR1 is SGHTA and CDR2 FQGTGA. Trimming pared 3 bases from V and 8 bases from J, leaving 10 bases between. The CDR3 consists of 12 residues. The CDR3, as DNA: TGTGCCAGCAGCTTTAACGGGGGGGAAGCTTTCTTT. It translates to CASSFNGGEAFF. Variable domain in full (rest from reference TRBV7-3 and TRBJ1-1): GAGVSQTPSNKVTEKGKYVELRCDPISGHTALYWYRQSLGQGPEFLIYFQGTGAADDSGLPNDRFFAVRPEGSVSTLKIQRTERGDSAVYLCASSFNGGEAFFGQGTRLTVV.